Included here is one TCR beta chain sequence, with context. The data were obtained in a study of OX40 agonist ivuxolimab in advanced cancers. Looked up from germline, CDR1 is MGHRA and CDR2 is YSYEKL. The CDR3 consists of 18 residues. The V and J ends lost 0 bases and 1 base respectively, with 19 bases between them. Sequencing was performed with immunoSEQ multiplex PCR; in TCRdb, only in-frame clones are kept and a portion is missing. The table has tens of thousands of clones, around 77% seen once; the top ten hold about a fifth. The specimen was CD4+ or CD8+ T cells sorted from blood, collected in a trial of the OX40 agonist ivuxolimab. The rearrangement links TRBV4-1 to TRBJ2-7; possibly TRBD2 for D (7 bases). The origin of this receptor is an adult with an advanced solid tumor such as melanoma, head and neck, liver or kidney cancer. In DNA, the CDR3 is TGCGCCAGCAGCCAAGAAGGGGGGAGGGGGACGGGATCCTACGAGCAGTACTTC. Amino acids: CASSQEGGRGTGSYEQYF.